This T cell receptor beta chain was recorded in a study of PD-L1 blockade in urothelial cancer. Study-wide background: Atezolizumab was started by patients at some point between 2014 and 2015 at 1,200 mg intravenously every 3 weeks.

Method: immunoSEQ multiplex PCR; TCRdb's copy keeps in-frame clones and lacks some. This sample carries about 110,000 clones, about 85% of them seen once, and the ten largest clones take about 2.3%. The V gene end was trimmed by 10 bases and the J gene end by 5 bases; junction bases not matched to a gene: 8. This CDR3 region has 13 residues. Germline assignment: CDR1 SGHAT and CDR2 FQDESV (reference sequence). The sample was PBMCs, taken around atezolizumab (anti-PD-L1) treatment. This sequence originates from a man aged 50 to 59 with urothelial cancer. The chain combines TRBV11-1 with TRBJ1-1, with 9 bases matching TRBD1. This chain's CDR3 is CATLLTGGTEAFF. For the CDR3, the DNA is TGTGCCACCCTATTGACAGGGGGGACTGAAGCTTTCTTT.